Listed below are T cell receptor beta chains from one sample, sequenced in a study of blood T cell repertoires in COVID-19. The assay was immunoSEQ multiplex PCR, and TCRdb's table has in-frame clones only and misses some. The sample has hundreds of thousands of clones; 83% are singletons. Source material: peripheral blood. These receptor sequences come from a woman in her fifties or sixties with acute or convalescent COVID-19. Both conserved end residues are part of each CDR3. The order of the fields is J gene, clone size, V gene, CDR3 protein. Clone size is shown for a subset of rows, as once, few, many or a class of expanded clone.

J: TRBJ2-3; size: few; V: TRBV30; CDR3: CAWTLNTDTQYF
J: TRBJ1-5; size: -; V: TRBV24-1; CDR3: CATAKDGQGTPQHF
J: TRBJ1-1; size: -; V: TRBV18; CDR3: CASSPKSTGESEAFF
J: TRBJ2-2; size: -; V: TRBV7-9; CDR3: CASSPTGKGGELFF
J: TRBJ1-2; size: -; V: TRBV4-3; CDR3: CASSQDRFGNTF
J: TRBJ2-3; size: -; V: TRBV20-1; CDR3: CSASLAGGQIGTQYF
J: TRBJ2-1; size: -; V: TRBV9; CDR3: CASSVDSGTYNEQFF
J: TRBJ1-2; size: -; V: TRBV5-1; CDR3: CASSTSTGANYGYTF
J: TRBJ2-2; size: -; V: TRBV5-1; CDR3: CASRGTGGLSTGELFF
J: TRBJ2-7; size: -; V: TRBV12-3/TRBV12-4; CDR3: CASSLRGNYEQYF
J: TRBJ2-5; size: once; V: TRBV7-9; CDR3: CASHEGEETQYF
J: TRBJ2-7; size: -; V: TRBV2; CDR3: CASSGRGYEQYF
J: TRBJ2-7; size: -; V: TRBV6-6; CDR3: CASSLSAYEQYF